This T cell receptor beta chain was identified in a study of tumor-infiltrating lymphocytes in oesophageal squamous cell carcinoma. Germline V gives CDR1 SGHTA, CDR2 FQGTGA. The CDR3 covers 12 residues. A note on this clonotype: Germline and junction disagree at one end, which may indicate a read error.

TCRdb used MiXCR to reprocess the PCR reads, holding one entry per CDR3 protein. This table has roughly 20,000 distinct CDR3 sequences, 36% appearing once. This sequence was found in a male donor with esophageal squamous cell carcinoma. The specimen sequenced was esophageal tumor tissue. This rearrangement joins TRBV7-3 to TRBJ2-6; 9 positions match TRBD1. Here the CDR3 reads CASSPTGGTEAF. As DNA, the CDR3 is TGTGCCAGCAGCCCTACAGGGGGCACTGAAGCTTTC. Together with reference TRBV7-3 and TRBJ2-6, the CDR3 gives the full variable domain: GAGVSQTPSNKVTEKGKYVELRCDPISGHTALYWYRQSLGQGPEFLIYFQGTGAADDSGLPNDRFFAVRPEGSVSTLKIQRTERGDSAVYLCASSPTGGTEAFGAGSRLTVL.